This TCR beta chain was recorded in a study of blood T cell repertoires in COVID-19. Overall study context: Spain, Italy and the United States supplied samples that represented acute and convalescent COVID-19. Sources were T cells, B-cell-depleted T cells, or PBMCs; the material itself was cDNA or gDNA.

Per the original methods: By means of reference gene primer amplification, nucleated cell counts were estimated. Some clones are missing from TCRdb's copy, which holds only in-frame ones; the method was immunoSEQ multiplex PCR. That table is the source of V, J and clone size, and D and trimming were worked out from the DNA. Among just over 650,000 clones, just under 90% were seen once, and the ten largest hold roughly 0.25%. The V and J ends lost 5 bases and 3 bases, in that order; junction bases with no gene match: 10. CDR3 length: 15 residues. CDR1 is MGHDK and CDR2 is SYGVNS in the germline V gene.

J is TRBJ2-7 and V is TRBV25-1, with 7 bases aligning to TRBD1. The sample was peripheral blood. The source is a woman under 30 with acute or convalescent COVID-19. As DNA, the CDR3 is TGTGCCAGCAGTACAAGCCGGGGACAGAACTACGAGCAGTACTTC. The encoded protein is CASSTSRGQNYEQYF.